The following is a T cell receptor (beta chain) sequence with its context. Its specificity is unknown. Using RNA transcripts as the source, TCR beta CDR3 regions were amplified. HTBI primers were employed in a first-round RT-PCR of the TCR CDR3. TCRdb itself ran the multiplex PCR reads through MiXCR, one entry per CDR3 protein. The profile shows around 690,000 distinct CDR3 sequences, 15% to 20% of them singletons. The data originate from a study of T cells in Graves' hyperthyroidism and ophthalmopathy. Study-level findings and limits: Ophthalmopathy could be told apart from stable hyperthyroidism with a 13 V-J model. Most clonotypes that expanded in the thyroid above 0.001 also showed up in blood.

The PBMCs had their origin in more than 9.5 ml of fresh peripheral blood. This CDR3 region has 16 residues. CDR1 is GTSNPN, CDR2 SVGIG, per germline (reference sequence). The trim removed 1 base at V and 5 bases at J, leaving 10 bases unmatched. The chain uses TRBV30 and TRBJ2-3; 9 bases are a match to TRBD1. The receptor was derived from a man in his fifties with Graves' hyperthyroidism. Input material: blood. Here the CDR3 reads CAWSDLGTGQLDTQYF. CDR3 nucleotide sequence: TGTGCCTGGAGTGATCTCGGGACAGGGCAACTAGATACGCAGTATTTT.